These 16 T cell receptor beta chains were sequenced from one sample in a study of post-analysis software for immune sequencing data (dated by TCRdb to the mid-2010s). The antigens for these receptors are not known. On the study overall, not on this receptor specifically: Roughly 5 TRBV segments, including TRBV5-6, TRBV5-1 and TRBV20-1, were significantly more frequent in patients than controls.

The library was made by PCR. The sequencer listed for this sample is Illumina HiSeq 2500. Unique molecular identifiers were incorporated into TCR beta cDNA libraries to reduce PCR and sequencing biases. TCRdb's own reprocessing of the public reads used fastp at Q25 and MiXCR and kept productive beta chains. Rows matching on CDR3 protein sequence are summarized as one entry with the most common DNA and genes. The table for this sample lists hundreds of thousands of distinct CDR3 sequences; over 35% of them were counted only once. The biggest ten clones account for 9.5% to 13% of the sample. Sequences were obtained from blood. These receptors were obtained from a girl between 10 and 17 years old with multiple sclerosis.

This clonotype was counted a few times. The chain couples TRBV28 to TRBJ2-5; D gene ambiguous. V was clipped by 5 bases and J by 5 bases, with 15 bases between them. This CDR3 has 14 residues. The V gene's germline CDR1 is MDHEN and CDR2 SYDVKM. The CDR3 sequence is CASSPPKPRETQYF. In nucleotides, the CDR3 is TGTGCCAGCAGTCCCCCCAAGCCTCGGGAGACCCAGTACTTC. The whole variable domain, remainder taken from reference TRBV28 and TRBJ2-5, is DVKVTQSSRYLVKRTGEKVFLECVQDMDHENMFWYRQDPGLGLRLIYFSYDVKMKEKGDIPEGYSVSREKKERFSLILESASTNQTSMYLCASSPPKPRETQYFGPGTRLLVL.

The V gene is TRBV27, the J gene TRBJ2-1; TRBD2 agrees at 8 bases. Unmatched junction bases numbered 4, after V lost 3 bases and J lost 6 bases. Germline lookup yields CDR1 MNHEY and CDR2 SMNVEV (reference sequence). The CDR3 loop spans 14 amino acids. The CDR3 loop is CASSFRGRINEQFF. CDR3 bases: TGTGCCAGCAGTTTTCGCGGGAGGATCAATGAGCAGTTCTTC.

The V and J genes are TRBV7-6 and TRBJ1-5; 9 bases agree with TRBD1. CDR1 is SGHVS, CDR2 FNYEAQ, per germline. V was clipped by 6 bases and J by 0 bases; unmatched bases: 18. CDR3 size: 20 residues. CDR3: CASRRDRVLQELISNQPQHF. CDR3 bases: TGTGCCAGCAGAAGGGACAGGGTGCTTCAAGAGCTTATTAGCAATCAGCCCCAGCATTTT.

This clonotype has a handful of counts. The V gene is TRBV5-1, the J gene TRBJ2-7; TRBD1 aligns across 9 bases. CDR1 is SGHRS and CDR2 is YFSETQ in the germline V gene. The CDR3 consists of 15 residues. After removal of 4 bases from V and 2 bases from J, the junction contained 7 bases not matched to a gene. The CDR3 here is CASSRTGEGTYEQYF. Here the CDR3 DNA reads TGCGCCAGCAGCCGGACAGGGGAAGGAACCTACGAGCAGTACTTC.

The CDR3 here is CASRSGLAGPTDTQYF. The DNA of the CDR3 is TGTGCCAGTCGCTCCGGACTAGCGGGACCCACAGATACGCAGTATTTT. This chain joins TRBV19 and TRBJ2-3; TRBD2 matches at 12 bases. In germline, CDR1 is LNHDA, CDR2 SQIVND (reference sequence). V trimming: 8 bases; J trimming: 2 bases; junction bases outside the gene matches: 8. CDR3 length equals 16 residues.

This chain links TRBV5-1 with TRBJ2-1; 13 positions match TRBD2. The J call is doubtful: the DNA matches TRBJ2-7 better. The CDR3 is 17 residues long. Germline-derived CDR1 and CDR2 are SGHRS and YFSETQ. The CDR3 DNA reads TGCGCCAGCAGCTCCCTGATTACTAGCGGGAGGGACCACGAGCAGTACTTC. Protein sequence: CASSSLITSGRDHEQYF.

The rearrangement uses TRBV10-3 and TRBJ2-7; D ambiguous. V lost 2 bases and J lost 0, with 14 bases in between. The CDR3 runs to 16 residues. Germline CDR1 ENHRY, CDR2 SYGVKD. The CDR3 nucleotides are TGTGCCATCAGTGAGGGCGAGAAGGCGGTCTCCTACGAGCAGTACTTC. It codes for CAISEGEKAVSYEQYF.

The chain links TRBV7-6 to TRBJ2-7; unclear D gene. The DNA end favors TRBJ2-5, so the J call may be wrong. CDR3 length: 13 residues. Looked up from germline, CDR1 is SGHVS and CDR2 is FNYEAQ. CDR3 in DNA: TGTGCCAGCAGCTTAAATCAAATGGAGACCCAGTACTTC. Its protein product is CASSLNQMETQYF.

The chain joins TRBV5-1 to TRBJ2-4; D might be TRBD1 or TRBD2, each matching 5 bases. In germline, CDR1 is SGHRS, CDR2 YFSETQ. The CDR3 extends over 15 amino acids. Trimming removed 4 bases at V and 5 bases at J, with 16 bases between. The CDR3 sequence: CASSPLGVRENIQYF. The CDR3 DNA is TGCGCCAGCAGCCCCTTGGGGGTTCGAGAAAACATTCAGTACTTC.

This clonotype was seen more than once but under ten times. This chain joins TRBV20-1 and TRBJ1-1, with 7 bases aligning to TRBD1. V lost 6 bases to trimming and J lost 6 bases; unmatched junction nucleotides: 7. Per the germline V gene, CDR1 is DFQATT and CDR2 is SNEGSKA (reference sequence). The CDR3 has 12 amino acids. The CDR3 sequence is CSAEQGRPEAFF. In DNA form, the CDR3 reads TGCAGTGCGGAACAGGGGAGGCCTGAAGCTTTCTTT.

This sequence joins TRBV29-1 and TRBJ2-1, with 7 bases fitting TRBD2. Germline CDR1 and CDR2: SQVTM and ANQGSEA. V dropped 2 bases and J dropped 0; count of bases not matched to a gene: 7. The CDR3 loop spans 16 amino acids. As DNA, the CDR3 is TGCAGCGTTGAAACTCAGGGCGGGAGCTCCTACAATGAGCAGTTCTTC. Protein sequence: CSVETQGGSSYNEQFF.

V gene TRBV20-1 combines with J gene TRBJ2-7; maybe TRBD2 (5 bases). The DNA matches TRBJ2-5 better at its end, which makes the J call doubtful. This CDR3 spans 17 amino acids. Germline CDR1 DFQATT, CDR2 SNEGSKA (reference sequence). The CDR3 DNA reads TGCAGTGCAAAAGACGTTGCGTGCGATCCGAGGGAAGAGACCCAGTACTTC. It encodes CSAKDVACDPREETQYF.

This clonotype has a handful of counts. This chain connects TRBV20-1 to TRBJ2-7; TRBD2 aligns across 7 bases. The V and J ends lost 1 base and 7 bases, in that order; junction bases with no gene match: 1. This CDR3 comprises 11 residues. The germline gives CDR1 DFQATT, CDR2 SNEGSKA (reference sequence). The CDR3 is CSARVGGEQYF. Written as DNA, the CDR3 is TGCAGTGCTAGAGTCGGGGGGGAGCAGTACTTC.

The chain joins TRBV13 to TRBJ2-7; D gene uncertain. Looked up from germline, CDR1 is PRHDT and CDR2 is FYEKMQ (reference sequence). The CDR3 sequence is 15 residues long. Trimming left V 3 bases short and J 1 base short, with 13 bases between. The CDR3 coding sequence is TGTGCCAGCAGCTTTACCCCAGGATTTTCCTACGAGCAGTACTTC. This gives the protein CASSFTPGFSYEQYF.

In DNA form, the CDR3 reads TGCAGTGCTAGAGATCGTCTGAAGGTCGGAGAGACCCAGTACTTC. Translating gives CSARDRLKVGETQYF. The chain joins TRBV20-1 to TRBJ2-5, with D hard to call. This CDR3 is built from 15 residues. The germline V gene has CDR1 DFQATT and CDR2 SNEGSKA (reference sequence). Trimming pared 0 bases from V and 4 bases from J, leaving 15 bases between.

The chain couples TRBV28 to TRBJ2-7, with TRBD1 matching 8 bases. J gave up 6 bases and V 5 bases, and 9 bases lay outside the gene matches. The CDR3 has 14 amino acids. Germline V gene data show CDR1 as MDHEN and CDR2 as SYDVKM. This CDR3 reads CASSPGGQGGEQYF. In nucleotides, the CDR3 is TGTGCCAGCAGTCCAGGGGGCCAAGGCGGCGAGCAGTACTTC.